This T cell receptor beta chain was documented in a study of blood T cell repertoires in COVID-19. This clone was recorded a few times. The table came from immunoSEQ multiplex PCR; TCRdb's copy has only in-frame clones and leaves some out. The data contain 150,000 to 200,000 clones, roughly four fifths of them singletons. Sequencing was carried out using peripheral blood. This clonotype originated in an older woman with COVID-19, enrolled during active disease.

DNA for the CDR3: TGTGCCAGCAGCCCCCGGGCCGCGGGGGGGATGAACACTGAAGCTTTCTTT. Translated, it gives CASSPRAAGGMNTEAFF. V is TRBV7-9 and J is TRBJ1-1; D might be TRBD1 (5 bases). Germline V gene data show CDR1 as SEHNR and CDR2 as FQNEAQ (reference sequence). V was clipped by 5 bases and J by 0 bases, with 19 bases between them. The CDR3 is 17 amino acids.